This passage covers 18 T cell receptor beta chains from one sample sequenced in a study of T cell responses to AZD1222 COVID-19 vaccine. Using immunoSEQ multiplex PCR, the repertoire was profiled, and TCRdb retains in-frame clones only, with some absent. This sample has some 100,000 clones, with 85% to 90% found just once. Specimen: peripheral blood, collected on day 0 of AZD1222 vaccination. These receptors were taken from an adult in good health.

The CDR3 reads CPDSVGDQPQHF. CDR3 sequence (DNA): TGCCCAGACTCGGTTGGAGATCAGCCCCAGCATTTT. The chain uses TRBV5-1 and TRBJ1-5; no clear D gene. The CDR3 contains 12 residues. CDR1 is SGHRS, CDR2 YFSETQ, per germline.

The V gene is TRBV12-5, the J gene TRBJ2-2, with D perhaps matching TRBD2 (6 bases). Looked up from germline, CDR1 is LGHNT and CDR2 is FRNRAP. The CDR3 extends over 18 amino acids. Deletions cut 0 bases from V and 0 bases from J, with 14 bases between. The CDR3 is CASGLVLGRRANTGELFF. The CDR3 DNA sequence: TGTGCTAGTGGTTTGGTACTCGGCAGGAGGGCGAACACCGGGGAGCTGTTTTTT.

Points on this clone: The germline gene is not matched at one end of the junction; a read error may be the cause. J is TRBJ2-5 and V is TRBV7-7; 10 bases align to TRBD2. The CDR3 has 17 residues. CDR1 and CDR2 (germline): SSHAT, FNYEAQ (reference sequence). As DNA, the CDR3 is TGTGCTAGCAGCTTAGGGCTTAGCGGGGGGTCCCAAGAGACCCAGTACTTC. Translated: CASSLGLSGGSQETQYF.

This sequence joins TRBV6-5 and TRBJ2-5; D not resolved. From germline, CDR1 is MNHEY and CDR2 SVGAGI. The CDR3 runs to 13 residues. Trimming cost V 7 bases and J 7 bases, with 16 bases left between them. The CDR3 nucleotides read TGTGCCAGCACCATGTCAGCTGCAGGGACCCAGTACTTC. Translated: CASTMSAAGTQYF.

The chain links TRBV14 to TRBJ2-2; TRBD1 agrees at 8 bases. The V gene end was trimmed by 4 bases and the J gene end by 1 base; junction bases not matched to a gene: 5. The CDR3 has 16 amino acids. Germline V gene data show CDR1 as SGHDN and CDR2 as FVKESK. The CDR3 protein is CASSPRGTGNTGELFF. CDR3 in DNA: TGTGCCAGCAGCCCGCGTGGGACAGGGAACACCGGGGAGCTGTTTTTT.

This rearrangement joins TRBV2 to TRBJ2-1, with 9 nucleotides matching TRBD1. The germline V gene has CDR1 SNHLY and CDR2 FYNNEI. J gave up 5 bases and V 10 bases, and 15 bases lay outside the gene matches. This CDR3 has 16 amino acids. The CDR3 bases are TGTGCCATCCTACAGACTCCGGGACAGGGAGACAATGAGCAGTTCTTC. Protein product: CAILQTPGQGDNEQFF.

The chain links TRBV6-5 to TRBJ2-3; D remains ambiguous. V was cut by 7 bases and J by 4 bases, with 12 bases left in between. Germline V gene lookup returns CDR1 MNHEY and CDR2 SVGAGI. The CDR3 spans 13 residues. The CDR3 spells CASKRKFADTQYF. The CDR3 bases are TGTGCCAGCAAGAGAAAGTTCGCAGATACGCAGTATTTT.

The chain employs TRBV7-9 and TRBJ2-1; no clear D gene. With 3 bases removed from V and 7 bases from J, the gap between germline ends came to 7 bases. CDR1 SEHNR and CDR2 FQNEAQ come from the germline V gene (reference sequence). The CDR3 is made up of 12 amino acids. CDR3 protein: CASSFLGNEQFF. As DNA, the CDR3 is TGTGCCAGCAGCTTTTTGGGAAATGAGCAGTTCTTC.

This clone has only a few counts. J is TRBJ2-1 and V is TRBV24-1; TRBD1 is a possible D gene (6 bases). V was pared by 12 bases and J by 4 bases, with 18 bases between. Germline V CDR1 and CDR2: KGHDR, SFDVKD. The CDR3 length is 14 residues. The CDR3 here is CASSTGSPYNEQFF. CDR3 nucleotide sequence: TGTGCCTCTTCGACAGGTTCACCTTACAATGAGCAGTTCTTC.

This chain links TRBV5-1 with TRBJ1-2; 7 bases line up with TRBD1. Germline CDR1 and CDR2: SGHRS and YFSETQ. The CDR3 contains 16 residues. The ends lost 2 bases at V and 0 bases at J; junction bases unmatched: 7. This chain's CDR3 is CASSFGDREANYGYTF. In DNA form, the CDR3 reads TGCGCCAGCAGCTTTGGGGACAGAGAAGCTAACTATGGCTACACCTTC.

The V gene is TRBV18, the J gene TRBJ1-2; 7 nucleotides line up with TRBD1. Germline V CDR1 and CDR2: KGHSH, LQKENI. The V gene end was trimmed by 1 base and the J gene end by 0 bases; junction bases not matched to a gene: 5. This CDR3 comprises 16 residues. CDR3 region: CASSPQGTEPNYGYTF. In DNA, the CDR3 is TGTGCCAGCTCACCACAAGGGACAGAGCCTAACTATGGCTACACCTTC.

V usage is TRBV6-5 and J usage is TRBJ1-5; TRBD1 aligns across 7 bases. The germline gives CDR1 MNHEY, CDR2 SVGAGI. The CDR3 sequence is 15 residues long. With V trimmed by 4 bases and J by 6 bases, 9 bases remained unmatched. The CDR3 is CASSFRQGAGQPQHF. DNA of the CDR3: TGTGCCAGCAGTTTCCGACAGGGTGCCGGTCAGCCCCAGCATTTT.

CDR3 nucleotides: TGTGCCACCTGGGAGGGACAGCAGAATCAGCCCCAGCATTTT. Encoded protein: CATWEGQQNQPQHF. The genes are TRBV2 and TRBJ1-5, with 7 bases lining up with TRBD1. CDR1 is SNHLY, CDR2 FYNNEI, per germline. V gave up 10 bases and J gave up 4 bases; unmatched junction bases: 10. The CDR3 covers 14 residues.

This chain joins TRBV5-1 and TRBJ2-7, with 8 bases aligning to TRBD2. The V and J ends lost 2 bases and 0 bases, in that order; junction bases with no gene match: 4. Germline V CDR1 and CDR2: SGHRS, YFSETQ. This CDR3 has 15 amino acids. Here the CDR3 DNA reads TGCGCCAGCAGCTTAGCGGGAGTTAGCTCCTACGAGCAGTACTTC. It translates to CASSLAGVSSYEQYF.

Turning to this clone: Other DNA sequences from this sample encode an identical CDR3 as well. The J gene is TRBJ2-1, the V gene TRBV5-1; TRBD2 matches 10 bases. With V trimmed by 0 bases and J by 9 bases, 6 bases remained unmatched. This CDR3 spans 15 amino acids. Germline values: CDR1 SGHRS, CDR2 YFSETQ. The CDR3 spells CASSLELAGGGEQFF. CDR3 coding DNA: TGCGCCAGCAGCTTGGAGTTAGCGGGAGGCGGTGAGCAGTTCTTC.

This chain uses TRBV9 with TRBJ1-3; weak D call: TRBD1 (6 bases). CDR1 and CDR2 (germline): SGDLS, YYNGEE. The V gene lost 4 bases and the J gene lost 4 bases, with 18 bases spanning the gap. This CDR3 has 16 amino acids. The CDR3 here is CASSPLQGLAGNTIYF. Here the CDR3 DNA reads TGTGCCAGCAGCCCACTGCAGGGGTTGGCAGGAAACACCATATATTTT.

The chain employs TRBV23-1 and TRBJ2-3; D may be TRBD2 (5 bases). TRBV23-1 carries the ORF label, with uncertain function. The CDR3 loop spans 14 amino acids. V dropped 2 bases and J dropped 4 bases, with 10 bases sitting between them. The CDR3 DNA is TGCGCCAGCAGTCAAGTGGGAGCGGCAGATACGCAGTATTTT. This encodes CASSQVGAADTQYF.

The genes are TRBV7-2 and TRBJ1-6, with D tentatively TRBD1 (5 bases). Looked up from germline, CDR1 is SGHTA and CDR2 is FQGNSA. V shed 6 bases and J shed 10 bases, with 16 bases lying between them. The CDR3 spans 14 residues. CDR3 nucleotides: TGTGCCAGCAGGATCCAGGGTGTCACGTCACCCCTCCACTTT. It codes for CASRIQGVTSPLHF.